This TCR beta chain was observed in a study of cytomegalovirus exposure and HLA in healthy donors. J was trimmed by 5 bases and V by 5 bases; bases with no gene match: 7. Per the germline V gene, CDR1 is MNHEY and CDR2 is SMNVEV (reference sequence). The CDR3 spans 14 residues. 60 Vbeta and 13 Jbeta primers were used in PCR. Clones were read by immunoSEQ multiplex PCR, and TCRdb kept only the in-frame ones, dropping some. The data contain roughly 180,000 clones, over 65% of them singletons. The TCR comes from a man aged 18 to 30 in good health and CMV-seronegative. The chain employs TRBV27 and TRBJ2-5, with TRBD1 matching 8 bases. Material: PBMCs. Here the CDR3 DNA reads TGTGCCAGCAGTCGGACAGGGTTGAGGGAGACCCAGTACTTC. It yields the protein CASSRTGLRETQYF.